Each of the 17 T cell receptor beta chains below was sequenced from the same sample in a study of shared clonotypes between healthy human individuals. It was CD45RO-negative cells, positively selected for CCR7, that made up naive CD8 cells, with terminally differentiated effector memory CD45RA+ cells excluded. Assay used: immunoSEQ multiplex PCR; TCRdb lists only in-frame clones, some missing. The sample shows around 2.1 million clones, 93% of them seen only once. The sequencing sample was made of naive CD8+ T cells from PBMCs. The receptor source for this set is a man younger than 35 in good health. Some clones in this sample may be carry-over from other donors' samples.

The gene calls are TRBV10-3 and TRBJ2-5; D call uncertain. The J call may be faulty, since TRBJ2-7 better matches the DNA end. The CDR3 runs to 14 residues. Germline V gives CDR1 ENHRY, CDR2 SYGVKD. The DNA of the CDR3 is TGTGCCATCACTGAAGACACCTCCTCCTACGAGCAGTACTTC. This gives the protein CAITEDTSSYEQYF.

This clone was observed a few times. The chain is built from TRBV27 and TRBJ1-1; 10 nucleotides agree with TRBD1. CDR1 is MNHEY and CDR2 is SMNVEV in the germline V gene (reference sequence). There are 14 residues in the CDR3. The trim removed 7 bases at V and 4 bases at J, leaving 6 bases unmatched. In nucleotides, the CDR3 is TGTGCCAGCAAGGACAGGGGGAGACGCACTGAAGCTTTCTTT. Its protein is CASKDRGRRTEAFF.

CDR3 region: CASSFGMMGAPTDTQYF. The DNA of the CDR3 is TGTGCCAGCAGTTTCGGGATGATGGGGGCCCCCACAGATACGCAGTATTTT. The chain couples TRBV28 to TRBJ2-3, with D maybe TRBD1 (6 bases). With 3 bases removed from V and 2 bases from J, the gap between germline ends came to 18 bases. The CDR3 extends over 17 amino acids. CDR1 and CDR2 from the germline V gene are MDHEN and SYDVKM.

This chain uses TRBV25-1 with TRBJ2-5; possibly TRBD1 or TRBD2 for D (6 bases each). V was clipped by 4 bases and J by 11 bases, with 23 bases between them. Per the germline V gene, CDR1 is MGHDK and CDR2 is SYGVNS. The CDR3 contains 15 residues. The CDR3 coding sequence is TGTGCCAGCAGTGGTAACAGGGATAGAACTCGGGGGCAGTACTTC. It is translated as CASSGNRDRTRGQYF.

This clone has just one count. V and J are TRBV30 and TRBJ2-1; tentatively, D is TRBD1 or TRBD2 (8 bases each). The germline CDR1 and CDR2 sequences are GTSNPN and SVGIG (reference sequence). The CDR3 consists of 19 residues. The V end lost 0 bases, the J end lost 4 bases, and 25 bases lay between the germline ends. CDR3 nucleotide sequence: TGTGCCTGGAGTGTACGGGACCGGGGGGGGACAGGAACATACAATGAGCAGTTCTTC. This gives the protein CAWSVRDRGGTGTYNEQFF.

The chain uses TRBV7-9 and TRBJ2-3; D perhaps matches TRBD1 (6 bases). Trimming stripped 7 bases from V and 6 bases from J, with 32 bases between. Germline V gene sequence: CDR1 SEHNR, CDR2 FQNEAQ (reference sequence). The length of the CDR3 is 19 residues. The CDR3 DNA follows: TGTGCCAGCACTCTACCGAATTCCAGGGGCTTGGCTTCCCTCGATACGCAGTATTTT. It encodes CASTLPNSRGLASLDTQYF.

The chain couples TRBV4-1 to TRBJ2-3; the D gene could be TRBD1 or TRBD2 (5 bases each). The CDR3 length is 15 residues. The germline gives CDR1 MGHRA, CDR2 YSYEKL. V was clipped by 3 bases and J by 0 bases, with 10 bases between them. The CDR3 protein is CASSQRDQSTDTQYF. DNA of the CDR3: TGCGCCAGCAGCCAGAGGGACCAGAGCACAGATACGCAGTATTTT.

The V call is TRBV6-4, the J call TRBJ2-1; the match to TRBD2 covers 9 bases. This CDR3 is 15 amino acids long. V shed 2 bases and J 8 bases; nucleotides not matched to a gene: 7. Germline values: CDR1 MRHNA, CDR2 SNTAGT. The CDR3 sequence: CASSDAGGPGYEQFF. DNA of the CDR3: TGTGCCAGCAGTGACGCGGGAGGGCCGGGGTATGAGCAGTTCTTC.

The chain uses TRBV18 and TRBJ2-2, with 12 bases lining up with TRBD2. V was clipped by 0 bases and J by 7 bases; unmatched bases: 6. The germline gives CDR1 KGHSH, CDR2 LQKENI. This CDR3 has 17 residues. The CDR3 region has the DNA TGTGCCAGCTCACCACCTCGACTAGCGGGAGTTGGCGGGGAGCTGTTTTTT. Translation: CASSPPRLAGVGGELFF. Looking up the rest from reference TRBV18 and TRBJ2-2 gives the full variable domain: NAGVMQNPRHLVRRRGQEARLRCSPMKGHSHVYWYRQLPEEGLKFMVYLQKENIIDESGMPKERFSAEFPKEGPSILRIQQVVRGDSAAYFCASSPPRLAGVGGELFFGEGSRLTVL.

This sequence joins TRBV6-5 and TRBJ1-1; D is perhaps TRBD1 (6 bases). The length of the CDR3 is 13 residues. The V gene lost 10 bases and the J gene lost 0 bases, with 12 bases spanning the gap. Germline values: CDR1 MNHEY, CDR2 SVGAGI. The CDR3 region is CATKGGMNTEAFF. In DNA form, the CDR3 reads TGTGCCACCAAAGGGGGGATGAACACTGAAGCTTTCTTT.

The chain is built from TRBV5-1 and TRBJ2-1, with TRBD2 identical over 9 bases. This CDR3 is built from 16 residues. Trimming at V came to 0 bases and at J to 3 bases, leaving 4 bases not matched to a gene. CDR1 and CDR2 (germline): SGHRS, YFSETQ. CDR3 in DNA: TGCGCCAGCAGCTTGGGGCTAGCGGGAAACTACAATGAGCAGTTCTTC. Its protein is CASSLGLAGNYNEQFF. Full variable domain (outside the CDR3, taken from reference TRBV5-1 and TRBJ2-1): KAGVTQTPRYLIKTRGQQVTLSCSPISGHRSVSWYQQTPGQGLQFLFEYFSETQRNKGNFPGRFSGRQFSNSRSEMNVSTLELGDSALYLCASSLGLAGNYNEQFFGPGTRLTVL.

CDR3: CAWGNGRISSYEQYF. CDR3 coding DNA: TGTGCCTGGGGGAACGGGAGGATTAGCTCCTACGAGCAGTACTTC. The genes are TRBV30 and TRBJ2-7; 7 bases agree with TRBD2. The CDR3 length is 15 residues. Germline assignment: CDR1 GTSNPN and CDR2 SVGIG (reference sequence). With V trimmed by 5 bases and J by 0 bases, 10 bases remained unmatched.

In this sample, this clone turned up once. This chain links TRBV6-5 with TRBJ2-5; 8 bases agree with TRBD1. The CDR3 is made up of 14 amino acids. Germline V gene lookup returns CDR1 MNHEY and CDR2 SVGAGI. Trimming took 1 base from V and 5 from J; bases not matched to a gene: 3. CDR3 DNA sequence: TGTGCCAGCAGTTACTTGAACAGGGGGGAGACCCAGTACTTC. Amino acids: CASSYLNRGETQYF.

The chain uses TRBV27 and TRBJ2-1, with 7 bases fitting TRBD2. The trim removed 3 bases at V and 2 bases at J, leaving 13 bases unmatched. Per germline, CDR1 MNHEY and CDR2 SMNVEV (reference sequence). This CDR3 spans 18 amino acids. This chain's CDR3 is CASSLSAWASGPYNEQFF. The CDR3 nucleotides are TGTGCCAGCAGTTTGTCGGCTTGGGCTAGCGGCCCCTACAATGAGCAGTTCTTC.

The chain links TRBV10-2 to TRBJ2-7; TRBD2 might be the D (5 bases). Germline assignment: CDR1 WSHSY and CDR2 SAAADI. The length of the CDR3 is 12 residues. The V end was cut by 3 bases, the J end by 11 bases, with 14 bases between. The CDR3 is CASSDGQTREYF. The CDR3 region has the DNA TGCGCCAGCAGTGACGGCCAAACGAGGGAGTACTTC.

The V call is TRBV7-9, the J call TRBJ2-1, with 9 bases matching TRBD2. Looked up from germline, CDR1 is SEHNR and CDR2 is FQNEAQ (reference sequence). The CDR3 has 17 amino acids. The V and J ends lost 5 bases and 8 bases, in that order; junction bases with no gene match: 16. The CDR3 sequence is CASSHGRVSGSLHEQFF. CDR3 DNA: TGTGCCAGCAGCCATGGGAGGGTTAGCGGGAGTCTCCATGAGCAGTTCTTC.

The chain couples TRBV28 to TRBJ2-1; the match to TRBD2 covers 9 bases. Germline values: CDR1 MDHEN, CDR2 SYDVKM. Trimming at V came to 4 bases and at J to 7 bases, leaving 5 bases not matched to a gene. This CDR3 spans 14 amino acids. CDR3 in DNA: TGTGCCAGCAGTTGGGCTAGCGGGGAAAATGAGCAGTTCTTC. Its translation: CASSWASGENEQFF.